A selection of T cell receptor beta chains follows, all from one sample in a study of T cell repertoires in cytomegalovirus infection. TCRdb ran MiXCR on the reads and lists one entry per CDR3 protein. The sample carries fewer than 200,000 distinct CDR3 sequences, approximately 19% recorded once. The sample comprised PBMCs. The receptors come from a human donor in good health (CMV status not recorded). Some clones in this sample may be carry-over from other donors' samples. The CDR3 runs from the conserved cysteine through the conserved F or W. The D gene is left open where the match is weak. Only some rows state a clone size, as once, few, many or a class for expanded clones.

few	TRBJ2-3	TRBD2	TRBV7-2	CASSFTSGGGSTDTQYF	TGTGCCAGCAGCTTTACTAGCGGGGGGGGGAGCACAGATACGCAGTATTTT
.	TRBJ1-6	.	TRBV7-9	CASSSRPDLLHF	TGTGCCAGCAGCTCCCGGCCAGATCTCCTCCACTTT
few	TRBJ2-6	.	TRBV6-6	CASSYPGLSGANVLTF	TGTGCCAGCAGTTATCCGGGACTTTCCGGGGCCAACGTCCTGACTTTC
many	TRBJ2-7	TRBD2	TRBV28	CASRGRTSGSHEQYF	TGTGCCAGCAGGGGCCGGACTAGCGGGAGTCACGAGCAGTACTTC
.	TRBJ2-5	TRBD1	TRBV28	CASWPGTDYQETQYF	TGTGCCAGCTGGCCCGGGACAGACTACCAAGAGACCCAGTACTTC
many	TRBJ2-1	TRBD2	TRBV7-8	CASSFFGSGSGEREQFF	TGTGCCAGCAGCTTTTTCGGTAGCGGGAGTGGGGAGCGTGAGCAGTTCTTC
once	TRBJ1-2	TRBD1	TRBV20-1	CSAIDRGYGYTF	TGCAGTGCTATCGACAGGGGCTATGGCTACACCTTC
many	TRBJ2-5	TRBD2	TRBV11-3	CASSSRLAGARLSETQYF	TGTGCCAGCAGCTCACGACTAGCGGGAGCGCGGCTGTCAGAGACCCAGTACTTC
few	TRBJ1-1	TRBD1	TRBV5-8	CASSLWTGAGNTEAFF	TGTGCCAGCAGCTTGTGGACAGGGGCGGGGAACACTGAAGCTTTCTTT
few	TRBJ2-2	TRBD2	TRBV4-2	CASSQDSRLAGTGELFF	TGTGCCAGCAGCCAAGATTCAAGGCTAGCGGGCACCGGGGAGCTGTTTTTT
many	TRBJ2-5	TRBD1	TRBV12-3/TRBV12-4	CASSLQGVETQYF	TGTGCCAGCAGTTTACAGGGGGTGGAGACCCAGTACTTC
few	TRBJ2-2	TRBD1	TRBV7-9	CASSRRGQGLTGELFF	TGTGCCAGCAGCCGACGAGGACAGGGACTTACCGGGGAGCTGTTTTTT
few	TRBJ2-1	TRBD2	TRBV7-9	CASSLSRGLAGFLNEQFF	TGTGCCAGCAGCTTATCTAGAGGACTAGCGGGGTTCCTCAATGAGCAGTTCTTC
many	TRBJ2-7	.	TRBV28	CASGITAYEQYF	TGTGCCAGCGGGATCACGGCCTACGAGCAGTACTTC
few	TRBJ2-2	TRBD1	TRBV6-4	CASRGPGTASTGELFF	TGTGCCAGCCGGGGCCCCGGGACAGCGAGCACCGGGGAGCTGTTTTTT
few	TRBJ2-3	TRBD1	TRBV6-1	CASSAGTGHTDTQYF	TGTGCCAGCAGTGCAGGGACAGGCCACACAGATACGCAGTATTTT
many	TRBJ2-5	TRBD2	TRBV12-3/TRBV12-4	CASSPGTSGRETQYF	TGTGCCAGCAGTCCCGGGACTAGCGGGAGGGAGACCCAGTACTTC
many	TRBJ2-7	.	TRBV7-2	CASRGATWGGEQYF	TGTGCCAGCAGAGGTGCCACTTGGGGAGGCGAGCAGTACTTC
.	TRBJ2-2	TRBD2	TRBV7-8	CASSLLAGATGELFF	TGTGCCAGCAGCTTATTAGCGGGAGCCACCGGGGAGCTGTTTTTT
.	TRBJ1-4	.	TRBV27	CASSSPEDEKLFF	TGTGCCAGCAGTTCCCCCGAAGATGAAAAACTGTTTTTT